Here is one T cell receptor beta chain with its context. These data are taken from a study of blood T cell repertoires in COVID-19. This CDR3 is 15 amino acids long. Per the germline V gene, CDR1 is SGHKS and CDR2 is YYEKEE (reference sequence). V gave up 0 bases and J gave up 0 bases, with 7 bases separating them. Produced via immunoSEQ multiplex PCR; TCRdb's table is partial and in-frame only. The data show 150,000 to 200,000 clones, approximately 80% seen once. The chain recombines TRBV5-5 with TRBJ2-1; tentatively, D is TRBD1 (5 bases). The specimen sequenced was peripheral blood. The source of this sequence is a man aged 65 to 79 who had recovered from COVID-19. For the CDR3, the DNA is TGTGCCAGCAGCTTGGTTCAGGGCTCCTACAATGAGCAGTTCTTC. Encoded protein: CASSLVQGSYNEQFF.